This TCR beta chain was found in a study of T cell responses to AZD1222 COVID-19 vaccine. This clone was counted between two and nine times. Some clones are missing from TCRdb's copy, which holds only in-frame ones; the method was immunoSEQ multiplex PCR. The sample lists more than 150,000 clones; about nine tenths were seen once. The germline V gene encodes CDR1 SGHNT and CDR2 YYREEE (reference sequence). Trimming at V came to 3 bases and at J to 4 bases, leaving 8 bases not matched to a gene. The CDR3 has 15 residues. The V and J genes are TRBV5-4 and TRBJ1-2, with 8 bases that match TRBD1. Sequenced here: peripheral blood, sampled 28 days after the second AZD1222 dose. The receptor was derived from an adult who received the AZD1222 COVID-19 vaccine. The CDR3 loop is CASSSQGGLGYGYTF. The CDR3 region has the DNA TGTGCCAGCAGCTCACAGGGGGGATTGGGCTATGGCTACACCTTC. The full variable domain, rest sourced from reference TRBV5-4 and TRBJ1-2, is ETGVTQSPTHLIKTRGQQVTLRCSSQSGHNTVSWYQQALGQGPQFIFQYYREEENGRGNFPPRFSGLQFPNYSSELNVNALELDDSALYLCASSSQGGLGYGYTFGSGTRLTVV.